The present TCR beta chain was sequenced within a study of monozygotic twins with inflammatory bowel disease (dated by TCRdb to about 2019). About the full investigation: The full study comprised 28 monozygotic twin pairs: nine German pairs (four IBD-concordant, five IBD-discordant) and 19 IBD-discordant Danish pairs. The search for disease-associated traits relied mainly on comparing IBD patients with their genetically identical healthy co-twins within discordant pairs. Each individual had, on average, about 151 000 unique TCRalpha sequences and 181 000 unique TCRbeta sequences available for analysis. Study-wide findings and limitations: No single strong signal or clonotype linked to IBD turned up in the results, so the idea that one exists was not supported. A decrease in TCRbeta repertoire diversity, as measured by inverse Simpson index, was observed in IBD patients compared with their healthy co-twins. Because patients were on differing immunosuppressive treatments, the repertoires may have picked up extra background noise and inter-individual variability. Concordant and discordant twins showed no difference in repertoire similarity, possibly because of limited statistical power. Fewer clonotypes were shared with other individuals by IBD patients than by healthy twins, most markedly in patients showing signs of disease activity. The analysis was unable to tell apart different T cell subtypes.

From each donor, a roughly 2.5 ml peripheral blood sample was collected into PAXgene tubes and stored at -80 degrees C. Total RNA was isolated from whole blood with the PAXgene blood miRNA kit on an automated QIAcube, without T cell sorting. Deep TCRalpha and TCRbeta repertoire profiling with unique molecular barcoding was performed on peripheral blood of monozygotic twin pairs concordant or discordant for inflammatory bowel disease. Smoking habits were recorded for all twin pairs, with individuals classified as current, former or never smokers. Libraries were made using 5' RACE. Preparation of each TCR library used approximately 4,000 ng of total RNA. For each sample, cDNA synthesis was carried out in eight separate reactions using SMARTScribe reverse transcriptase. During cDNA synthesis, unique molecular identifiers containing a 6-nucleotide sample barcode were introduced by template switching. TCRalpha and TCRbeta cDNA was amplified in two nested PCRs of roughly 16 and 10 cycles, and bead purification was carried out after each PCR. Before amplification, the cDNA was both treated with uracil DNA-glycosylase and purified with the QIAquick PCR purification kit. The second PCR added Illumina TruSeq-compatible adapters along with sample-specific barcodes. TapeStation and Qubit were used to check library quality and concentration, and about 5 ng of each library was pooled. Sequencing of the pooled libraries was done on an Illumina HiSeq2500 single-index Rapid Run using custom sequencing primers and 2 x 100 bp reads. Turning to the authors' computational methods: PCR and sequencing errors were corrected by UMI-based consensus assembly using MiGEC version 1.2.6. MiXCR version 2.1.1 handled V(D)J alignment, clonotype assembly and CDR3 extraction. Gene usage, clonotype sharing and MAIT/NKT TCR abundance were normalised by analysing the top 1000, 10 000 and 20 000 clonotypes per sample. Diversity was computed as the inverse Simpson index with the vegan R package after downsampling to 27 000 UMIs. Paired Mann-Whitney U tests were applied to discordant twin pairs, with Benjamini-Hochberg correction for multiple testing. One entry per CDR3 protein sequence results from the TCRdb reprocessing of the reads, with DNA left out. Here the V and J calls rest on TCRdb's processing, not on the authors' analysis. This sample's table lists about 160,000 distinct CDR3 sequences. The ten largest account for under 3.5% of the sample.

A note on this clonotype: Its antigen is unknown.

The sample taken for sequencing was blood. This clonotype was obtained from a human donor with ulcerative colitis or Crohn's disease, or a healthy co-twin of an affected twin (not recorded which).

The CDR3 region has the sequence CASSVDTGRTEKLFF. The V and J segments used are TRBV9 and TRBJ1-4; TCRdb's D call of TRBD1 is untestable without DNA. CDR1 and CDR2 (SGDLS, YYNGEE) derive from the germline V gene. The cysteine opens and the phenylalanine closes a CDR3 of 15 amino acids. No DNA accompanies this entry. The full variable domain, with segments outside the CDR3 supplied by the reference TRBV9 and TRBJ1-4 proteins, appears as DSGVTQTPKHLITATGQRVTLRCSPRSGDLSVYWYQQSLDQGLQFLIQYYNGEERAKGNILERFSAQQFPDLHSELNLSSLELGDSALYFCASSVDTGRTEKLFFGSGTQLSVL.